These 22 T cell receptor beta chains were all obtained from the same sample, sequenced in a study of blood T cell repertoires in COVID-19. Using immunoSEQ multiplex PCR, the repertoire was profiled, and TCRdb retains in-frame clones only, with some absent. The sample includes more than 60,000 clones, about 86% of them seen just once. Sequencing was done on a sample of peripheral blood. Every receptor here comes from a man aged 50-59 years with active COVID-19.

DNA for the CDR3: TGCGCCAGCAGCCCGTCGGGGGAAGCTGGCTACACCTTC. Protein sequence: CASSPSGEAGYTF. The chain combines TRBV5-1 with TRBJ1-2, with D perhaps TRBD1 (5 bases). Trimming removed 4 bases at V and 7 bases at J, with 14 bases between. Germline CDR1 SGHRS, CDR2 YFSETQ. The CDR3 is 13 residues long.

With regard to this clone: The junction does not match germline at one end; this may be a read error. The gene calls are TRBV7-2 and TRBJ2-4, with a tentative D call TRBD2 (6 bases). The CDR3 has 17 amino acids. Germline CDR1 SGHTA, CDR2 FQGNSA. The CDR3 coding sequence is TGTGCCAGCAGCTTAACGGCCGTAGGAGGGGCCAGAAACATTCAGTACTTC. Amino acids: CASSLTAVGGARNIQYF. The full variable domain, its missing parts supplied by reference TRBV7-2 and TRBJ2-4, is GAGVSQSPSNKVTEKGKDVELRCDPISGHTALYWYRQSLGQGLEFLIYFQGNSAPDKSGLPSDRFSAERTGGSVSTLTIQRTQQEDSAVYLCASSLTAVGGARNIQYFGAGTRLSVL.

A single count supports this clone. The J gene is TRBJ2-7, the V gene TRBV9, with 11 bases identical to TRBD1. V trimming: 0 bases; J trimming: 7 bases; junction bases outside the gene matches: 6. The CDR3 contains 15 residues. Germline V gene lookup returns CDR1 SGDLS and CDR2 YYNGEE. CDR3 sequence (DNA): TGTGCCAGCAGCGTAGGGACAGGGGGCGTTTGGGAGCAGTACTTC. It specifies CASSVGTGGVWEQYF.

The V gene is TRBV10-2, the J gene TRBJ2-1; the D is unclear. The CDR3 is 11 residues long. Germline lookup yields CDR1 WSHSY and CDR2 SAAADI. Deletions cut 4 bases from V and 8 bases from J, with 6 bases between. CDR3 sequence: CASSVQDEQFF. The CDR3 DNA follows: TGCGCCAGCAGTGTACAAGATGAGCAGTTCTTC.

V is TRBV11-2 and J is TRBJ2-3; TRBD1 matches 8 bases. The CDR3 is 14 amino acids. Germline trimming cut 4 bases from V and 1 base from J; bases unmatched to any gene: 1. CDR1 is SGHAT and CDR2 is FQNNGV in the germline V gene. CDR3 sequence reads: CASSSGQGTDTQYF. The DNA for the CDR3 is TGTGCCAGCAGCTCGGGACAGGGCACAGATACGCAGTATTTT.

The chain employs TRBV5-4 and TRBJ2-5, with a possible D match to TRBD1 (5 bases). V was cut by 3 bases and J by 3 bases, with 9 bases left in between. CDR3 size: 13 residues. The germline gives CDR1 SGHNT, CDR2 YYREEE (reference sequence). This CDR3 reads CASSSRTKETQYF. As DNA, the CDR3 is TGTGCCAGCAGCTCACGGACAAAAGAGACCCAGTACTTC.

This chain joins TRBV6-6 and TRBJ1-4, with 8 bases matching TRBD1. The CDR3 totals 15 residues. With V trimmed by 0 bases and J by 7 bases, 4 bases remained unmatched. Germline CDR1 reads MNHNY; CDR2 reads SVGAGI (reference sequence). The CDR3 loop reads CASSYSDRVGEKLFF. CDR3 coding DNA: TGTGCCAGCAGTTACTCGGACAGGGTGGGTGAAAAACTGTTTTTT.

This chain connects TRBV11-1 to TRBJ1-1; 10 nucleotides agree with TRBD1. V shed 5 bases and J 1 base; nucleotides not matched to a gene: 4. The CDR3 contains 15 residues. Germline-derived CDR1 and CDR2 are SGHAT and FQDESV (reference sequence). The CDR3 protein is CASSPRTGGNTEAFF. The CDR3 DNA follows: TGTGCCAGCAGCCCGAGGACAGGGGGGAACACTGAAGCTTTCTTT.

The chain carries TRBV2 and TRBJ2-1; no firm D call. The germline V gene has CDR1 SNHLY and CDR2 FYNNEI. Trimming left V 3 bases short and J 4 bases short, with 7 bases between. This CDR3 is built from 13 residues. CDR3 nucleotide sequence: TGTGCCAGCAGTGAGGGCTTATACAATGAGCAGTTCTTC. Its translation is CASSEGLYNEQFF. Filled out from reference TRBV2 and TRBJ2-1, the complete variable domain reads EPEVTQTPSHQVTQMGQEVILRCVPISNHLYFYWYRQILGQKVEFLVSFYNNEISEKSEIFDDQFSVERPDGSNFTLKIRSTKLEDSAMYFCASSEGLYNEQFFGPGTRLTVL.

Only a few counts were recorded for this clone. The chain employs TRBV5-4 and TRBJ1-6; the D is unclear. This CDR3 is 16 amino acids long. The V and J ends lost 2 bases and 0 bases respectively, with 9 bases between them. CDR1 SGHNT and CDR2 YYREEE come from the germline V gene (reference sequence). CDR3 nucleotide sequence: TGTGCCAGCAGCTTCTCGGTCTCCTCCTATAATTCACCCCTCCACTTT. This sequence encodes CASSFSVSSYNSPLHF.

This clone came up a few times. The V gene is TRBV6-5, the J gene TRBJ2-1, with D tentatively TRBD2 (5 bases). Trimming removed 2 bases at V and 6 bases at J, with 17 bases between. The CDR3 contains 16 residues. Per the germline V gene, CDR1 is MNHEY and CDR2 is SVGAGI. The DNA of the CDR3 is TGTGCCAGCAGTTACCGGGGTAGCCTTTTTGTCAATGAGCAGTTCTTC. Translation: CASSYRGSLFVNEQFF.

The rearrangement links TRBV2 to TRBJ2-3; 7 bases map to TRBD1. V was pared by 6 bases and J by 4 bases, with 4 bases of the junction left unmatched. Germline lookup yields CDR1 SNHLY and CDR2 FYNNEI. The CDR3 sequence is 13 residues long. The DNA for the CDR3 is TGTGCCAGCAGCCGACAGGGAGCAGATACGCAGTATTTT. Encoded protein: CASSRQGADTQYF.

The rearrangement links TRBV30 to TRBJ2-1, with TRBD1 identical over 9 bases. After removal of 1 base from V and 2 bases from J, the junction contained 3 bases not matched to a gene. Germline V gene data show CDR1 as GTSNPN and CDR2 as SVGIG (reference sequence). This CDR3 comprises 15 residues. The CDR3 sequence: CAWSGRQGAYNEQFF. In nucleotides, the CDR3 is TGTGCCTGGAGTGGCCGACAGGGGGCCTACAATGAGCAGTTCTTC.

The V gene is TRBV5-1, the J gene TRBJ1-2; the D is unclear. This CDR3 is 15 amino acids long. V lost 4 bases to trimming and J lost 3 bases, with 16 bases between them. Germline V lookup: CDR1 SGHRS, CDR2 YFSETQ. The CDR3, as DNA: TGCGCCAGCAGCCCCGGCCGGCGGGTAGACTATGGCTACACCTTC. Translated: CASSPGRRVDYGYTF. The full variable domain, in which reference TRBV5-1 and TRBJ1-2 provide the parts outside the CDR3, is KAGVTQTPRYLIKTRGQQVTLSCSPISGHRSVSWYQQTPGQGLQFLFEYFSETQRNKGNFPGRFSGRQFSNSRSEMNVSTLELGDSALYLCASSPGRRVDYGYTFGSGTRLTVV.

This clone was observed a few times. The chain joins TRBV24-1 to TRBJ2-1, with 9 bases that match TRBD1. This CDR3 has 16 amino acids. Germline assignment: CDR1 KGHDR and CDR2 SFDVKD. J was trimmed by 5 bases and V by 4 bases; bases with no gene match: 8. CDR3 amino acids: CATSEQGQGLNNEQFF. CDR3 sequence (DNA): TGTGCCACCAGTGAGCAGGGACAGGGTCTAAACAATGAGCAGTTCTTC.

This clone is labeled as large. This chain connects TRBV6-2 or TRBV6-3 to TRBJ2-3; 8 bases map to TRBD1. J gave up 3 bases and V 5 bases, and 4 bases lay outside the gene matches. The CDR3 contains 14 residues. The V gene's germline CDR1 is MNHEY and CDR2 SVGEGT. The CDR3 coding sequence is TGTGCCAGCAGTCCGGGACAGGAGACAGATACGCAGTATTTT. As protein: CASSPGQETDTQYF.

The chain joins TRBV6-2 or TRBV6-3 to TRBJ2-3; TRBD2 matches at 10 bases. Germline lookup yields CDR1 MNHEY and CDR2 SVGEGT. The trim removed 2 bases at V and 0 bases at J, leaving 5 bases unmatched. CDR3 length: 17 amino acids. The CDR3 DNA is TGTGCCAGCAGTTACAAGCGGGGGGGAACTAGCACAGATACGCAGTATTTT. Residues: CASSYKRGGTSTDTQYF.

The gene calls are TRBV19 and TRBJ1-4; a possible D gene is TRBD1 (5 bases). CDR1 LNHDA and CDR2 SQIVND come from the germline V gene (reference sequence). V gave up 6 bases and J gave up 5 bases, with 13 bases separating them. This CDR3 spans 14 amino acids. The CDR3 region is CASSPLWGNEKLFF. The CDR3 nucleotides read TGTGCCAGTAGCCCGCTATGGGGCAATGAAAAACTGTTTTTT. Looking up the rest from reference TRBV19 and TRBJ1-4 gives the full variable domain: DGGITQSPKYLFRKEGQNVTLSCEQNLNHDAMYWYRQDPGQGLRLIYYSQIVNDFQKGDIAEGYSVSREKKESFPLTVTSAQKNPTAFYLCASSPLWGNEKLFFGSGTQLSVL.

The CDR3 nucleotides are TGTGCCAGCAGCCAACTGCCTACGTGCAATCAGCCCCAGCATTTT. Translated: CASSQLPTCNQPQHF. The chain carries TRBV3-1 (or the pseudogene TRBV3-2) and TRBJ1-5; the D is unclear. The ends were cut back, 2 bases at V and 2 bases at J, with 10 bases in the middle. CDR3 length equals 15 residues. Germline CDR1 reads LGHDT; CDR2 reads YNNKEL (reference sequence).

The chain combines TRBV6-5 with TRBJ2-5; TRBD2 agrees at 16 bases. CDR1 is MNHEY and CDR2 is SVGAGI in the germline V gene. The V and J ends lost 7 bases and 14 bases, in that order; junction bases with no gene match: 10. The CDR3 totals 14 residues. The CDR3 region has the DNA TGTGCCAGCACCGTCCCGGGACTAGCGGGGGGGGTATACTTC. This sequence encodes CASTVPGLAGGVYF.

In DNA form, the CDR3 reads TGTGCCAGCAGGGGAAGGGGCGGCACTGAAGCTTTCTTT. Its translation: CASRGRGGTEAFF. The chain links TRBV6-5 to TRBJ1-1; a weak D match, TRBD1 (5 bases). The CDR3 has 13 residues. Germline values: CDR1 MNHEY, CDR2 SVGAGI. V lost 6 bases and J 4 bases, leaving 12 bases between the germline ends.

The chain carries TRBV11-2 and TRBJ2-1; tentative D call: TRBD1 (6 bases). The CDR3 consists of 15 residues. In germline, CDR1 is SGHAT, CDR2 FQNNGV. V was cut by 4 bases and J by 7 bases, with 17 bases left in between. CDR3 coding DNA: TGTGCCAGCAGCTCATGGCTTCCGAGGGGGAATGAGCAGTTCTTC. Encoded protein: CASSSWLPRGNEQFF. Full variable domain (rest looked up from reference TRBV11-2 and TRBJ2-1): EAGVAQSPRYKIIEKRQSVAFWCNPISGHATLYWYQQILGQGPKLLIQFQNNGVVDDSQLPKDRFSAERLKGVDSTLKIQPAKLEDSAVYLCASSSWLPRGNEQFFGPGTRLTVL.